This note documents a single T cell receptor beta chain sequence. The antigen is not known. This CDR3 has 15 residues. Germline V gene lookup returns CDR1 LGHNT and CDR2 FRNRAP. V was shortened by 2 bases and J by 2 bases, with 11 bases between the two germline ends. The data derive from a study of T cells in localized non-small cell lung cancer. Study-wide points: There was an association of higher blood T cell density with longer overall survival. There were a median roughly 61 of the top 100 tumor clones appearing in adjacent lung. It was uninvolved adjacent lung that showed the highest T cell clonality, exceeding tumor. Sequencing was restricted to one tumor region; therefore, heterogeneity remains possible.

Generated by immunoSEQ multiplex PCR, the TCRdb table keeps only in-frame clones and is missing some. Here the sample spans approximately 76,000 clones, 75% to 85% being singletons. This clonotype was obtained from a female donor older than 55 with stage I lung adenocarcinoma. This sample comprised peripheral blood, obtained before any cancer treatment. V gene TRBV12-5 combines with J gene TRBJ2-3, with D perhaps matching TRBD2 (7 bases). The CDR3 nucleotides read TGTGCTAGTGGTTTGAGGGGGGGAGCCACAGATACGCAGTATTTT. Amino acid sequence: CASGLRGGATDTQYF. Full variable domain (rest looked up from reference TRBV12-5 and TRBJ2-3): DARVTQTPRHKVTEMGQEVTMRCQPILGHNTVFWYRQTMMQGLELLAYFRNRAPLDDSGMPKDRFSAEMPDATLATLKIQPSEPRDSAVYFCASGLRGGATDTQYFGPGTRLTVL.